Sequencing of this T cell receptor (beta chain) was carried out in a study of cytomegalovirus exposure and HLA in healthy donors. Overall study findings and caveats: According to a subsequent analysis, TCR clusters identified in the first cohort showed a tendency to co-occur across the approximately 130 validation repertoires. Overall, roughly 160 TCR beta chains were annotated as cytomegalovirus-associated. Among TCR sequences, most were rare, though some public TCRs appeared in many donors.

Points on this clone: Its antigen remains unidentified.

Sequenced by immunoSEQ multiplex PCR; TCRdb stores in-frame clones only, minus some. This table has fewer than 250,000 clones, roughly 83% appearing once. This CDR3 contains 16 residues. Germline loops: CDR1 SGHRS, CDR2 YFSETQ. The V gene end was trimmed by 2 bases and the J gene end by 6 bases; junction bases not matched to a gene: 6. This TCR came from a woman in her thirties in good health and CMV-seropositive. The chain joins TRBV5-1 to TRBJ2-2; 11 nucleotides align to TRBD2. Specimen: PBMCs. CDR3 sequence (DNA): TGCGCCAGCAGCTTAGTAGGGACTAGCGGTTCCGGGGAGCTGTTTTTT. Translation gives CASSLVGTSGSGELFF.